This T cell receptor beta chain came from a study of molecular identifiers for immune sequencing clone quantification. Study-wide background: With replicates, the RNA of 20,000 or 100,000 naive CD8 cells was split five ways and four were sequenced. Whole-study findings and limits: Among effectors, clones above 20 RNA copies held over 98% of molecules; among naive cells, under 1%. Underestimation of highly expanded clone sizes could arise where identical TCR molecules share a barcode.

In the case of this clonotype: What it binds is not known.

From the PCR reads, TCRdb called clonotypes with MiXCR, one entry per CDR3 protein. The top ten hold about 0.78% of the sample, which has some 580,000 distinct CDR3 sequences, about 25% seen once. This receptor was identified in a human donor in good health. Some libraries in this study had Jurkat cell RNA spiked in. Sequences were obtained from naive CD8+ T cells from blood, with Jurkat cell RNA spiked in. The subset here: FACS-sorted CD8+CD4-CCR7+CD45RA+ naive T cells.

CDR3: CASSVGSSGAWEQYF. Written as DNA, the CDR3 is TGTGCCAGCAGCGTAGGTTCTAGCGGGGCTTGGGAGCAGTACTTC. The chain joins TRBV9 to TRBJ2-7; 9 bases match TRBD2. Looked up from germline, CDR1 is SGDLS and CDR2 is YYNGEE. With 0 bases clipped from V and 7 bases from J, the junction kept 8 bases outside the gene matches. The CDR3 is 15 residues long.